The source of this TCR beta chain is a study of T cell responses to AZD1222 COVID-19 vaccine. Using immunoSEQ multiplex PCR, the repertoire was profiled, and TCRdb retains in-frame clones only, with some absent. The table lists around 100,000 clones, around nine tenths of them singletons. Note on this clone: In the same sample, other DNA sequences code for this CDR3.

V was trimmed by 6 bases and J by 5 bases, leaving 7 bases between them. CDR1 MGHDK and CDR2 SYGVNS come from the germline V gene. This CDR3 comprises 12 residues. The source is an adult in good health. This sequence joins TRBV25-1 and TRBJ2-2; D unclear. The sample here was peripheral blood, taken on day 0 of AZD1222 vaccination. The CDR3 nucleotides are TGTGCCAGCAGGGGTTCAACCGGGGAGCTGTTTTTT. Amino acids: CASRGSTGELFF.